This T cell receptor beta chain appears in the sequencing data of a study of chemoradiotherapy in HPV16-positive cancers. Regarding the study as a whole: HPV-responsive T-cell expansion during chemoradiotherapy was linked to improved recurrence-free survival in HPV16-positive patients.

The table came from immunoSEQ multiplex PCR; TCRdb's copy has only in-frame clones and leaves some out. Of 30,000 to 50,000 clones listed, 75% to 85% are singletons. As regards this clone: The antigen remains undetermined.

CDR1 MGHDK and CDR2 SYGVNS come from the germline V gene. Trimming shortened V by 3 bases and J by 8 bases, and 10 bases separated the two germline ends. CDR3 length equals 12 residues. Over chemoradiotherapy, repertoires were sampled more than once. The chain is built from TRBV25-1 and TRBJ1-2; D call uncertain. The input for sequencing was blood, taken from a patient who underwent chemoradiotherapy. This receptor was identified in a human donor with HPV-associated anogenital cancer. The CDR3 coding sequence is TGTGCCAGCAGTGACTTAGCCGTAGGCTACACCTTC. It yields the protein CASSDLAVGYTF.